These 20 T cell receptor beta chains originate from one sample sequenced in a study of blood T cell repertoires in COVID-19. Profiled with immunoSEQ multiplex PCR; TCRdb holds only in-frame clones, not every one. The data show 130,000 to 150,000 clones, 84% seen once. What was sequenced was PBMCs or T cells enriched from blood (not recorded which). The receptors stem from a man in his forties or fifties with acute COVID-19.

This rearrangement joins TRBV14 to TRBJ1-1, with 9 positions matching TRBD1. Germline V CDR1 and CDR2: SGHDN, FVKESK. CDR3 length: 16 residues. V shed 2 bases and J 1 base; nucleotides not matched to a gene: 5. Here the CDR3 reads CASSQLGQGPNTEAFF. The CDR3 nucleotides read TGTGCCAGCAGCCAACTCGGACAGGGGCCGAACACTGAAGCTTTCTTT.

This rearrangement joins TRBV6-2 or TRBV6-3 to TRBJ2-2; tentative D call: TRBD1 (7 bases). In germline, CDR1 is MNHEY, CDR2 SVGEGT. The CDR3 runs to 16 residues. With 5 bases removed from V and 4 bases from J, the gap between germline ends came to 17 bases. This CDR3 reads CASSHRRAGGTGELFF. In DNA, the CDR3 is TGTGCCAGCAGTCACCGGAGGGCAGGGGGCACCGGGGAGCTGTTTTTT.

This clone has a single count. The chain recombines TRBV5-1 with TRBJ2-2, with TRBD1 identical over 7 bases. The germline V gene encodes CDR1 SGHRS and CDR2 YFSETQ. V was pared by 3 bases and J by 6 bases, with 8 bases of the junction left unmatched. CDR3 length: 15 amino acids. The CDR3 nucleotides are TGCGCCAGCAGCTCAGACAGGGAAAGCGCCGGGGAGCTGTTTTTT. Protein sequence: CASSSDRESAGELFF.

The chain employs TRBV5-1 and TRBJ1-2, with 7 bases fitting TRBD1. CDR3 length: 14 amino acids. Germline lookup yields CDR1 SGHRS and CDR2 YFSETQ. J was trimmed by 4 bases and V by 2 bases; bases with no gene match: 5. CDR3 region: CASSFYPGGYGYTF. CDR3 sequence (DNA): TGCGCCAGCAGCTTTTATCCAGGGGGCTATGGCTACACCTTC. The full variable domain, its missing parts supplied by reference TRBV5-1 and TRBJ1-2, is KAGVTQTPRYLIKTRGQQVTLSCSPISGHRSVSWYQQTPGQGLQFLFEYFSETQRNKGNFPGRFSGRQFSNSRSEMNVSTLELGDSALYLCASSFYPGGYGYTFGSGTRLTVV.

The chain joins TRBV19 to TRBJ2-5; weak D call: TRBD2 (7 bases). The CDR3 spans 11 residues. In germline, CDR1 is LNHDA, CDR2 SQIVND (reference sequence). The DNA of the CDR3 is TGTGCGGGGGGGCATCAAGAGACCCAGTACTTC. Translated, it gives CAGGHQETQYF. Based on the CDR3 plus reference TRBV19 and TRBJ2-5, the full variable domain is DGGITQSPKYLFRKEGQNVTLSCEQNLNHDAMYWYRQDPGQGLRLIYYSQIVNDFQKGDIAEGYSVSREKKESFPLTVTSAQKNPTAFYLCAGGHQETQYFGPGTRLLVL.

The chain couples TRBV2 to TRBJ2-2; tentatively, D is TRBD1 (5 bases). CDR3 length equals 15 residues. Germline V gene sequence: CDR1 SNHLY, CDR2 FYNNEI. Trimming shortened V by 1 base and J by 4 bases, and 10 bases separated the two germline ends. CDR3 in amino acids: CASSEVRQITGELFF. CDR3 nucleotides: TGTGCCAGCAGTGAAGTCCGACAGATCACCGGGGAGCTGTTTTTT.

In this sample, this clone turned up a few times. The J gene is TRBJ2-2, the V gene TRBV5-8, with TRBD2 identical over 7 bases. The germline gives CDR1 SGHTS, CDR2 YDEGEE. V shed 0 bases, J shed 6 bases, and the junction held 8 bases outside the gene matches. The CDR3 has 16 residues. CDR3 DNA: TGTGCCAGCAGCTTGGTGGGGCGGGGGACCGCCGGGGAGCTGTTTTTT. It translates to CASSLVGRGTAGELFF.

The chain has TRBV4-3 and TRBJ2-3; 13 nucleotides agree with TRBD2. Losses at the gene ends were 5 bases for V and 0 bases for J; bases not matched to a gene: 11. The CDR3 consists of 19 residues. Germline CDR1 is LGHNA and CDR2 is YSLEER. The CDR3 DNA follows: TGCGCCAGCAGCGACGGGGGACTAGCGGGGAGGATGAGCACAGATACGCAGTATTTT. This codes for CASSDGGLAGRMSTDTQYF.

A few counts support this clone. CDR3 DNA: TGTGCCAGCAGCGGGGTTGGTTGGCGGGACTACAATGAGCAGTTCTTC. It specifies CASSGVGWRDYNEQFF. The rearrangement links TRBV11-2 to TRBJ2-1, with D possibly being TRBD2 (6 bases). Germline-derived CDR1 and CDR2 are SGHAT and FQNNGV. The V gene lost 5 bases and the J gene lost 3 bases, with 17 bases spanning the gap. CDR3 length: 16 residues.

The rearrangement joins TRBV3-1 (or the pseudogene TRBV3-2) to TRBJ2-3; 7 bases agree with TRBD2. V was clipped by 0 bases and J by 5 bases; unmatched bases: 8. In germline, CDR1 is LGHDT, CDR2 YNNKEL (reference sequence). This CDR3 is built from 16 residues. DNA of the CDR3: TGTGCCAGCAGCCAAGATCGAGTGGGGGGGGAAGATACGCAGTATTTT. Encoded protein: CASSQDRVGGEDTQYF.

CDR3 protein: CASSLGQNYEQYF. Written as DNA, the CDR3 is TGTGCCAGCAGTTTAGGACAGAACTACGAGCAGTACTTC. The chain carries TRBV12-3 or TRBV12-4 and TRBJ2-7, with D possibly matching TRBD1 (5 bases). Deletions cut 1 base from V and 3 bases from J, with 7 bases between. This CDR3 has 13 amino acids.

This clone was detected only once. The chain links TRBV11-2 to TRBJ2-7, with TRBD1 matching over 9 bases. The germline V gene has CDR1 SGHAT and CDR2 FQNNGV. Trimming at V came to 8 bases and at J to 5 bases, leaving 13 bases not matched to a gene. The CDR3 covers 15 residues. Here the CDR3 DNA reads TGTGCCAGCGATAATCGAGGACAGGGGTTCGACGAGCAGTACTTC. Its protein product is CASDNRGQGFDEQYF.

The chain joins TRBV6-1 to TRBJ2-7, with a possible D match to TRBD1 (5 bases). The CDR3 spans 13 residues. The V end lost 3 bases, the J end lost 2 bases, and 8 bases lay between the germline ends. Germline CDR1 and CDR2: MNHNS and SASEGT. The CDR3: CASSETATYEQYF. For the CDR3, the DNA is TGTGCCAGCAGTGAGACAGCTACCTACGAGCAGTACTTC.

The chain uses TRBV7-2 and TRBJ2-1; a possible D gene is TRBD1 (6 bases). V shed 3 bases and J shed 0 bases, with 9 bases lying between them. CDR3 length: 15 residues. The germline CDR1 and CDR2 sequences are SGHTA and FQGNSA. The CDR3 protein is CASSLDSSSYNEQFF. The CDR3 bases are TGTGCCAGCAGCTTGGACAGCAGCTCCTACAATGAGCAGTTCTTC.

This clone occurred once. The chain recombines TRBV7-9 with TRBJ2-2, with 12 bases that match TRBD2. V was pared by 5 bases and J by 7 bases, with 8 bases of the junction left unmatched. The CDR3 is made up of 16 amino acids. CDR1 SEHNR and CDR2 FQNEAQ come from the germline V gene (reference sequence). The chain's CDR3 is CASSQGLAGSVGELFF. The CDR3 coding sequence is TGTGCCAGCAGCCAAGGACTAGCGGGGTCCGTCGGGGAGCTGTTTTTT.

The chain recombines TRBV18 with TRBJ1-1; unclear D gene. Germline CDR1 reads KGHSH; CDR2 reads LQKENI. Trimming removed 1 base at V and 1 base at J, with 7 bases between. The CDR3 length is 14 residues. The CDR3 is CASSPRRENTEAFF. DNA of the CDR3: TGTGCCAGCTCACCACGGAGGGAGAACACTGAAGCTTTCTTT.

The chain employs TRBV15 and TRBJ1-4; D ambiguous. In germline, CDR1 is LNHNV, CDR2 YYDKDF (reference sequence). The CDR3 spans 14 residues. The V end lost 3 bases, the J end lost 5 bases, and 10 bases lay between the germline ends. The chain's CDR3 is CATSSPGRNEKLFF. The CDR3 coding sequence is TGTGCCACCAGCAGCCCGGGGAGGAATGAAAAACTGTTTTTT.

The CDR3 DNA is TGTGCCATCCGTAGATGGGGTATCAGGGGTCCCGGGGAGCTGTTTTTT. Encoded protein: CAIRRWGIRGPGELFF. The genes are TRBV10-3 and TRBJ2-2; possibly TRBD1 for D (6 bases). This CDR3 contains 16 residues. Trimming removed 8 bases at V and 6 bases at J, with 22 bases between. Germline V gene lookup returns CDR1 ENHRY and CDR2 SYGVKD.

The V gene is TRBV27, the J gene TRBJ2-7, with 8 bases fitting TRBD2. The J segment lost 2 bases and the V segment lost 6 bases, leaving 6 bases of the junction unmatched. This CDR3 spans 14 amino acids. Germline V gene sequence: CDR1 MNHEY, CDR2 SMNVEV (reference sequence). This CDR3 is CASSPGRGAYEQYF. The CDR3 bases are TGTGCCAGCAGCCCCGGGAGGGGGGCCTACGAGCAGTACTTC.

The chain is built from TRBV16 and TRBJ2-2; D is perhaps TRBD2 (5 bases). Trimming shortened V by 0 bases and J by 4 bases, and 9 bases separated the two germline ends. The CDR3 has 15 residues. Germline lookup yields CDR1 KGHSY and CDR2 FQNENV. CDR3 DNA: TGTGCCAGCAGCCAATCGGGCGGGCTCACCGGGGAGCTGTTTTTT. Encoded protein: CASSQSGGLTGELFF.